The present T cell receptor (beta chain) was sequenced within a study of CD8 T cells in Susac syndrome. The V end was cut by 0 bases, the J end by 0 bases, with 11 bases between. The V gene's germline CDR1 is SGDLS and CDR2 YYNGEE. This CDR3 is 16 amino acids long. CD8+ and CD4+ T cells taken from blood had their TCR beta sequenced. Matched for age and sex, the controls were healthy donors. Reverse transcription of about 0.5 to 1 ug RNA used random hexamers. immunoSEQ multiplex PCR amplified TCR beta CDR3 across 54 Vbeta, 13 Jbeta. Using its own MiXCR run on the immunoSEQ multiplex PCR reads, TCRdb lists one record per CDR3 protein. The sample contains under 200,000 distinct CDR3 sequences, roughly 94% of which appear only once.

The chain recombines TRBV9 with TRBJ2-3, with D possibly matching TRBD2 (5 bases). This TCR was sampled from a human donor in good health. Sequencing used CD4+ T cells from PBMCs. CDR3 amino acids: CASSVVEGRSTDTQYF. The CDR3 bases are TGTGCCAGCAGCGTAGTTGAGGGAAGGAGCACAGATACGCAGTATTTT.